This entry lists 10 T cell receptor beta chains sequenced from one sample in a study of technical replicates of blood from a few donors. Only in-frame clones appear in the TCRdb table, and some are missing; sequencing was by immunoSEQ multiplex PCR. The sample has some 60,000 clones; around 87% are singletons. The specimen sequenced was PBMCs. The receptors derive from a human donor in good health. Some clones in this sample may be carry-over from other donors' samples.

The chain is built from TRBV5-4 and TRBJ1-5, with 11 positions matching TRBD1. The CDR3 totals 15 residues. Unmatched junction bases numbered 3, after V lost 4 bases and J lost 3 bases. Germline V gives CDR1 SGHNT, CDR2 YYREEE (reference sequence). CDR3 region: CASSPGQGDNQPQHF. DNA of the CDR3: TGTGCCAGCAGCCCGGGACAGGGGGACAATCAGCCCCAGCATTTT.

This clone was seen only once. This rearrangement joins TRBV7-8 to TRBJ2-5; tentatively, D is TRBD1 (5 bases). Germline V gene sequence: CDR1 SGHVS, CDR2 FQNEAQ. The CDR3 is made up of 14 amino acids. Trimming removed 5 bases from V and 1 base from J, with 11 bases in between. The CDR3 loop is CASSPNRIQETQYF. CDR3 nucleotides: TGTGCCAGCAGCCCCAACAGGATCCAAGAGACCCAGTACTTC.

The chain is built from TRBV11-2 and TRBJ2-7; TRBD1 matches at 7 bases. The germline gives CDR1 SGHAT, CDR2 FQNNGV. This CDR3 has 15 amino acids. Germline trimming cut 7 bases from V and 2 bases from J; bases unmatched to any gene: 11. CDR3 nucleotide sequence: TGTGCCAGCACCCCAACTACCGGGACAGCCTACGAGCAGTACTTC. Amino acids: CASTPTTGTAYEQYF.

This chain uses TRBV6-5 with TRBJ2-3; D is undetermined. Trimming left V 0 bases short and J 0 bases short, with 4 bases between. CDR1 is MNHEY, CDR2 SVGAGI, per germline. CDR3 size: 14 residues. Here the CDR3 reads CASSYSYSTDTQYF. CDR3 bases: TGTGCCAGCAGTTACTCCTATAGCACAGATACGCAGTATTTT.

This chain joins TRBV20-1 and TRBJ1-2; a weak D match, TRBD1 (6 bases). The V gene's germline CDR1 is DFQATT and CDR2 SNEGSKA (reference sequence). The CDR3 loop spans 11 amino acids. Deletions cut 3 bases from V and 7 bases from J, with 9 bases between. The CDR3 reads CSASDRSGYTF. The CDR3 nucleotides are TGCAGTGCTAGCGACAGGAGTGGCTACACCTTC.

This chain connects TRBV9 to TRBJ2-7, with 7 nucleotides matching TRBD1. The CDR3 covers 15 residues. Unmatched junction bases numbered 10, after V lost 7 bases and J lost 0 bases. The germline gives CDR1 SGDLS, CDR2 YYNGEE. Here the CDR3 DNA reads TGTGCCAGCCCATGTGGGACAGCGAGCTCCTACGAGCAGTACTTC. As protein: CASPCGTASSYEQYF.

This clone was picked up many times. The chain employs TRBV11-1 and TRBJ2-1, with 9 bases identical to TRBD2. CDR1 SGHAT and CDR2 FQDESV come from the germline V gene (reference sequence). With V trimmed by 7 bases and J by 13 bases, 8 bases remained unmatched. This CDR3 is 12 amino acids long. In DNA form, the CDR3 reads TGTGCCAGCAAGGCGGGGGGGCCTTATCAGTTCTTC. Residues: CASKAGGPYQFF.

This clone was counted once. The chain uses TRBV7-3 and TRBJ1-1; 7 bases align to TRBD1. This CDR3 spans 15 amino acids. CDR1 is SGHTA, CDR2 FQGTGA, per germline. V shed 5 bases, J shed 1 base, and the junction held 7 bases outside the gene matches. This chain's CDR3 is CASSPSTGPNTEAFF. The CDR3 coding sequence is TGTGCCAGCAGCCCTTCGACAGGGCCGAACACTGAAGCTTTCTTT.

This chain connects TRBV7-2 to TRBJ2-2; 10 bases align to TRBD2. CDR3 length: 18 amino acids. CDR1 and CDR2 from the germline V gene are SGHTA and FQGNSA. V lost 1 base, J lost 5 bases, and 10 bases stayed unmatched. The CDR3 region has the DNA TGTGCCAGCAGCTTAGGCCCTAGCGGGAGTTTTTATACCGGGGAGCTGTTTTTT. It translates to CASSLGPSGSFYTGELFF.

The CDR3 DNA is TGTGCCAGCAGCGCCCAGGGCGTTGACACCGGGGAGCTGTTTTTT. Its translation: CASSAQGVDTGELFF. The rearrangement links TRBV9 to TRBJ2-2, with TRBD1 as a possible D gene (5 bases). Germline V gene data show CDR1 as SGDLS and CDR2 as YYNGEE. CDR3 length equals 15 residues. The V end was cut by 3 bases, the J end by 3 bases, with 12 bases between.